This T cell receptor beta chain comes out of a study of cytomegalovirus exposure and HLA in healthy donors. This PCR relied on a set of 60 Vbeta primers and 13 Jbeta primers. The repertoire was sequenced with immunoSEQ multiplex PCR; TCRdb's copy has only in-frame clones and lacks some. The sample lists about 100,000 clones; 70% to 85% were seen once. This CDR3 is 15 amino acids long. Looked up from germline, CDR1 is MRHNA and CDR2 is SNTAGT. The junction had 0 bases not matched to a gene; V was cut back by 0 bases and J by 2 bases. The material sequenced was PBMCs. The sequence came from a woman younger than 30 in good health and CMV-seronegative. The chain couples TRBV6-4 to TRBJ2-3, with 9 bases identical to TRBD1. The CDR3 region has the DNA TGTGCCAGCAGTGACTCACAGGGGGCCACAGATACGCAGTATTTT. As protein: CASSDSQGATDTQYF.